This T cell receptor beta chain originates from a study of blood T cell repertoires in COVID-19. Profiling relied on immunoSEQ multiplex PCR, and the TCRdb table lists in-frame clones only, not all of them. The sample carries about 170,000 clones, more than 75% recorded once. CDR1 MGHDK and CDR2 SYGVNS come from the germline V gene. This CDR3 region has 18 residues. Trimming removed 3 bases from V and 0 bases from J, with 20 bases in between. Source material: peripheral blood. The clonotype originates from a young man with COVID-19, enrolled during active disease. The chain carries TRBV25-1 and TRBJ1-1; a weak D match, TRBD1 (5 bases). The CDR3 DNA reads TGTGCCAGCAGTGACTCAGGGTCTAAACACAGAATGAACACTGAAGCTTTCTTT. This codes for CASSDSGSKHRMNTEAFF.